This TCR beta chain was sequenced during a study of T cells in Graves' hyperthyroidism and ophthalmopathy. TCR beta CDR3 regions were amplified from RNA. A set of HTBI primers served as the primers for a first-round RT-PCR of the TCR CDR3. From the multiplex PCR reads, TCRdb called clonotypes with MiXCR, one entry per CDR3 protein. The data show 450,000 to 650,000 distinct CDR3 sequences, over 15% seen once. The CDR3 spans 13 residues. The ends were cut back, 2 bases at V and 15 bases at J, with 16 bases in the middle. The V gene's germline CDR1 is SEHNR and CDR2 FQNEAQ (reference sequence). This rearrangement joins TRBV7-9 to TRBJ2-2; the D is unclear. This TCR was recovered from a young woman with Graves' ophthalmopathy. Specimen: blood. Written as DNA, the CDR3 is TGTGCCAGCAGCTTACTACAGCCGAATCAGGTGTTTTTT. Its protein is CASSLLQPNQVFF.